These 32 T cell receptor beta chains originate from one sample sequenced in a study of T cell changes during pregnancy in multiple sclerosis. Produced via immunoSEQ multiplex PCR; TCRdb's table is partial and in-frame only. The sample has roughly 85,000 clones, 90% to 95% seen once. The sequences come from peripheral blood, collected in the first trimester of pregnancy. These receptor sequences come from a female donor with multiple sclerosis, enrolled in a pregnancy study.

The chain recombines TRBV7-3 with TRBJ1-1, with a possible D match to TRBD1 (5 bases). Trimming removed 5 bases at V and 0 bases at J, with 10 bases between. CDR3 length equals 14 residues. Germline CDR1 SGHTA, CDR2 FQGTGA. The CDR3 bases are TGTGCCAGCAGCACAGGAGGGATGAACACTGAAGCTTTCTTT. Translated: CASSTGGMNTEAFF.

The genes are TRBV20-1 and TRBJ2-7, with D possibly matching TRBD2 (5 bases). CDR1 and CDR2 (germline): DFQATT, SNEGSKA (reference sequence). Between the trimmed V and J ends, which lost 8 bases and 0 bases, there was a span of 5 bases. The CDR3 consists of 10 residues. The DNA of the CDR3 is TGCAGTAGCGGCTCCTACGAGCAGTACTTC. It is translated as CSSGSYEQYF.

This clone is judged medium-sized. The chain combines TRBV4-3 with TRBJ1-1; 8 bases are a match to TRBD1. This CDR3 comprises 15 residues. CDR1 and CDR2 from the germline V gene are LGHNA and YSLEER. V shed 0 bases and J 6 bases; nucleotides not matched to a gene: 6. The CDR3 is CASSQEEDREAEAFF. In DNA, the CDR3 is TGCGCCAGCAGCCAAGAGGAGGACAGGGAGGCTGAAGCTTTCTTT.

This clone has just a few counts. V gene TRBV7-2 combines with J gene TRBJ2-7; 9 bases are shared with TRBD1. This CDR3 contains 15 residues. The V and J ends lost 4 bases and 1 base, in that order; junction bases with no gene match: 5. CDR1 and CDR2 (germline): SGHTA, FQGNSA. CDR3 in DNA: TGTGCCAGCAGCTCGGGGACAGGGTGGTCCTACGAGCAGTACTTC. This translates into CASSSGTGWSYEQYF.

This clone was observed a single time. CDR3 coding DNA: TGCAGCGTTGCGCGGACTTTCCATGGCTACACCTTC. As protein: CSVARTFHGYTF. The rearrangement joins TRBV29-1 to TRBJ1-2, with D uncertain. The germline V gene encodes CDR1 SQVTM and CDR2 ANQGSEA. The V gene lost 4 bases and the J gene lost 6 bases, with 12 bases spanning the gap. The CDR3 is 12 amino acids.

The gene calls are TRBV7-9 and TRBJ1-5; D uncertain. Germline CDR1 SEHNR, CDR2 FQNEAQ (reference sequence). The CDR3 extends over 12 amino acids. V dropped 2 bases and J dropped 14 bases, with 13 bases sitting between them. In DNA, the CDR3 is TGTGCCAGCAGCTTAAGCGACGGTTCAAAGCATTTT. Translated, it gives CASSLSDGSKHF.

This chain joins TRBV12-2 and TRBJ2-3; TRBD2, as called in the table, went unchecked against the DNA. TRBV12-2 counts as a pseudogene. The CDR3 extends over 13 amino acids. The CDR3 here is CASRSPGGDTQYF. The CDR3 region has the DNA TGTGCAAGTCGCTCGCCGGGGGGGGATACGCAGTATTTT.

The chain uses TRBV5-4 and TRBJ2-2; TRBD2 matches at 7 bases. The length of the CDR3 is 15 residues. With V trimmed by 4 bases and J by 1 base, 4 bases remained unmatched. The V gene's germline CDR1 is SGHNT and CDR2 YYREEE (reference sequence). This CDR3 reads CASSPSGRNTGELFF. Here the CDR3 DNA reads TGTGCCAGCAGCCCTAGCGGAAGGAACACCGGGGAGCTGTTTTTT.

In DNA, the CDR3 is TGTGCCAGCAGCACCGGAGGGTACAATGAGCAGTTCTTC. Translation gives CASSTGGYNEQFF. The chain combines TRBV9 with TRBJ2-1; possible D gene TRBD2, 6 bases. Trimming took 4 bases from V and 4 from J, leaving 9 bases between them. CDR1 and CDR2 from the germline V gene are SGDLS and YYNGEE. The CDR3 is 13 residues long.

This sequence joins TRBV9 and TRBJ2-4; D possibly corresponds to TRBD2 (5 bases). The germline V gene encodes CDR1 SGDLS and CDR2 YYNGEE. Trimming removed 0 bases from V and 3 bases from J, with 10 bases in between. The CDR3 loop spans 15 amino acids. The CDR3 sequence: CASSVDSDYKNIQYF. CDR3 DNA: TGTGCCAGCAGCGTAGATTCCGACTACAAAAACATTCAGTACTTC. Full variable domain (outside the CDR3, taken from reference TRBV9 and TRBJ2-4): DSGVTQTPKHLITATGQRVTLRCSPRSGDLSVYWYQQSLDQGLQFLIQYYNGEERAKGNILERFSAQQFPDLHSELNLSSLELGDSALYFCASSVDSDYKNIQYFGAGTRLSVL.

This clone is a singleton in its sample. The genes are TRBV7-2 and TRBJ2-3; D possibly corresponds to TRBD2 (5 bases). Germline lookup yields CDR1 SGHTA and CDR2 FQGNSA. Trimming took 7 bases from V and 0 from J, leaving 8 bases between them. CDR3 length: 13 amino acids. Here the CDR3 DNA reads TGTGCCAGCAACCCGGGGAGCACAGATACGCAGTATTTT. Its protein product is CASNPGSTDTQYF. The full variable domain, rest sourced from reference TRBV7-2 and TRBJ2-3, is GAGVSQSPSNKVTEKGKDVELRCDPISGHTALYWYRQSLGQGLEFLIYFQGNSAPDKSGLPSDRFSAERTGGSVSTLTIQRTQQEDSAVYLCASNPGSTDTQYFGPGTRLTVL.

The V gene is TRBV19, the J gene TRBJ2-7; possible D gene TRBD2, 5 bases. This CDR3 region has 15 residues. Between the trimmed V and J ends, which lost 3 bases and 4 bases, there was a span of 16 bases. Germline-derived CDR1 and CDR2 are LNHDA and SQIVND (reference sequence). CDR3 region: CASSIKSGFLYEQYF. The DNA of the CDR3 is TGTGCCAGTAGTATCAAAAGCGGATTCCTTTACGAGCAGTACTTC. Supplemented by reference TRBV19 and TRBJ2-7, the full variable domain reads DGGITQSPKYLFRKEGQNVTLSCEQNLNHDAMYWYRQDPGQGLRLIYYSQIVNDFQKGDIAEGYSVSREKKESFPLTVTSAQKNPTAFYLCASSIKSGFLYEQYFGPGTRLTVT.

This clone was detected only once. This chain connects TRBV19 to TRBJ2-2, with a weak D call TRBD1 (5 bases). The CDR3 extends over 13 amino acids. V lost 11 bases and J 0 bases, leaving 10 bases between the germline ends. Germline V gene lookup returns CDR1 LNHDA and CDR2 SQIVND (reference sequence). This chain's CDR3 is CARRVPNTGELFF. Written as DNA, the CDR3 is TGTGCCCGCAGGGTACCGAACACCGGGGAGCTGTTTTTT.

V usage is TRBV27 and J usage is TRBJ2-5, with D tentatively TRBD2 (5 bases). V was clipped by 0 bases and J by 1 base, with 9 bases between them. Per the germline V gene, CDR1 is MNHEY and CDR2 is SMNVEV (reference sequence). CDR3 length: 15 residues. The CDR3 coding sequence is TGTGCCAGCAGTTTATCGGGGAGACCCCAAGAGACCCAGTACTTC. Translating gives CASSLSGRPQETQYF.

V usage is TRBV14 and J usage is TRBJ2-2, with D perhaps matching TRBD2 (6 bases). Germline CDR1 SGHDN, CDR2 FVKESK. The V end lost 4 bases, the J end lost 2 bases, and 14 bases lay between the germline ends. This CDR3 contains 16 residues. CDR3 sequence reads: CASSPRPGLNTGELFF. As DNA, the CDR3 is TGTGCCAGCAGCCCCCGTCCGGGACTTAACACCGGGGAGCTGTTTTTT.

The rearrangement links TRBV5-6 to TRBJ2-5, with 11 positions matching TRBD2. After removal of 1 base from V and 2 bases from J, the junction contained 10 bases not matched to a gene. The CDR3 has 18 amino acids. CDR1 and CDR2 from the germline V gene are SGHDT and YYEEEE. This chain's CDR3 is CASSLFSGLAGFQETQYF. The CDR3 DNA reads as TGTGCCAGCAGCTTGTTTAGTGGACTAGCGGGTTTTCAAGAGACCCAGTACTTC.

Many counts were recorded for this clone. Additional DNA sequences in this sample encode the identical CDR3. The V call is TRBV29-1, the J call TRBJ2-7, with a tentative D call TRBD2 (5 bases). Trimming stripped 3 bases from V and 3 bases from J, with 9 bases between. The CDR3 sequence is 12 residues long. Germline lookup yields CDR1 SQVTM and CDR2 ANQGSEA. CDR3 region: CSVDGLNYEQYF. In DNA form, the CDR3 reads TGCAGCGTTGATGGACTCAACTACGAGCAGTACTTC.

This clone has a single count. The chain combines TRBV7-2 with TRBJ1-6; tentatively, D is TRBD1 (5 bases). Between the trimmed V and J ends, which lost 0 bases and 5 bases, there was a span of 8 bases. Germline CDR1 is SGHTA and CDR2 is FQGNSA. CDR3 length equals 15 residues. DNA for the CDR3: TGTGCCAGCAGCTTAGCACAGGTTGATAATTCACCCCTCCACTTT. This codes for CASSLAQVDNSPLHF.

V and J are TRBV5-5 and TRBJ2-1; D possibly corresponds to TRBD1 (6 bases). V lost 0 bases and J 3 bases, leaving 7 bases between the germline ends. This CDR3 is 14 amino acids long. Germline V gene sequence: CDR1 SGHKS, CDR2 YYEKEE (reference sequence). The CDR3 DNA reads TGTGCCAGCAGCTTGGGGGGACACTACAATGAGCAGTTCTTC. This gives the protein CASSLGGHYNEQFF.

This rearrangement joins TRBV18 to TRBJ2-1; 13 bases match TRBD2. This CDR3 has 22 residues. Germline CDR1 KGHSH, CDR2 LQKENI. Unmatched junction bases numbered 20, after V lost 6 bases and J lost 0 bases. The CDR3 DNA reads as TGTGCCAGCTCCCTGTTACCATCCGGGACTAGCGGGAATTCTCCCTCCTACAATGAGCAGTTCTTC. Amino acid sequence: CASSLLPSGTSGNSPSYNEQFF.

This chain uses TRBV6-1 with TRBJ2-5; no clear D. This CDR3 region has 13 residues. Germline lookup yields CDR1 MNHNS and CDR2 SASEGT. Trimming removed 5 bases from V and 7 bases from J, with 14 bases in between. The CDR3 nucleotides are TGTGCCAGCAGTAATCTAGAACCGGGGACCCAGTACTTC. The encoded protein is CASSNLEPGTQYF.

This chain uses TRBV6-5 with TRBJ1-6, with 9 bases that match TRBD1. The CDR3 consists of 15 residues. V lost 0 bases to trimming and J lost 10 bases; unmatched junction nucleotides: 4. Germline V CDR1 and CDR2: MNHEY, SVGAGI. CDR3 in DNA: TGTGCCAGCAGTTACTCGAGGGACAGGGCCTCACCCCTCCACTTT. Residues: CASSYSRDRASPLHF.

The chain employs TRBV4-1 and TRBJ1-5, with D maybe TRBD1 (5 bases). CDR3 length: 16 residues. V gave up 0 bases and J gave up 2 bases, with 11 bases separating them. Germline values: CDR1 MGHRA, CDR2 YSYEKL. The CDR3 DNA follows: TGCGCCAGCAGCCAAGAGGGGCGGCCGGGCAATCAGCCCCAGCATTTT. Its protein product is CASSQEGRPGNQPQHF.

The rearrangement uses TRBV20-1 and TRBJ2-7; the D is unclear. The CDR3 has 11 residues. Deletions cut 6 bases from V and 3 bases from J, with 9 bases between. The germline V gene encodes CDR1 DFQATT and CDR2 SNEGSKA (reference sequence). CDR3 DNA sequence: TGCAGTGCGACTGCGGACTACGAGCAGTACTTC. This translates into CSATADYEQYF.

This clone was seen only a few times. J is TRBJ1-2 and V is TRBV15, with 8 bases aligning to TRBD1. The V and J ends lost 3 bases and 6 bases, in that order; junction bases with no gene match: 3. CDR3 length: 13 residues. Germline loops: CDR1 LNHNV, CDR2 YYDKDF (reference sequence). The CDR3 region has the DNA TGTGCCACCAGCAGGATACAGGGGGATGGCTACACCTTC. Translating gives CATSRIQGDGYTF.

The chain carries TRBV6-1 and TRBJ1-5, with 7 bases identical to TRBD1. The CDR3 is 14 residues long. Germline CDR1 is MNHNS and CDR2 is SASEGT. Trimming at V came to 1 base and at J to 6 bases, leaving 3 bases not matched to a gene. DNA of the CDR3: TGTGCCAGCAGTGAAGGACAGGGAGGTCAGCCCCAGCATTTT. This codes for CASSEGQGGQPQHF.

The chain uses TRBV27 and TRBJ2-7; TRBD2 might be the D (5 bases). Germline V gene lookup returns CDR1 MNHEY and CDR2 SMNVEV (reference sequence). V lost 2 bases, J lost 3 bases, and 8 bases lay in between. The CDR3 is 13 amino acids. The CDR3: CASSLGGFYEQYF. CDR3 sequence (DNA): TGTGCCAGCAGTTTAGGCGGGTTCTACGAGCAGTACTTC.

The V call is TRBV7-2, the J call TRBJ1-3; D gene uncertain. The germline gives CDR1 SGHTA, CDR2 FQGNSA. Trimming left V 6 bases short and J 1 base short, with 7 bases between. The CDR3 has 13 amino acids. The CDR3 reads CASSLLSGNTIYF. Here the CDR3 DNA reads TGTGCCAGCAGTCTCTTATCTGGAAACACCATATATTTT.

The V and J genes are TRBV6-4 and TRBJ1-2, with 8 nucleotides matching TRBD1. Trimming took 1 base from V and 7 from J; bases not matched to a gene: 11. This CDR3 comprises 16 residues. Germline V CDR1 and CDR2: MRHNA, SNTAGT. The CDR3 reads CASSDYPGQGAFGYTF. CDR3 sequence (DNA): TGTGCCAGCAGTGACTACCCCGGGCAGGGGGCGTTTGGCTACACCTTC.

The chain links TRBV6-5 to TRBJ2-7; 8 bases line up with TRBD2. Unmatched junction bases numbered 0, after V lost 2 bases and J lost 0 bases. Germline assignment: CDR1 MNHEY and CDR2 SVGAGI. The CDR3 covers 14 residues. The CDR3: CASSYSGGSYEQYF. CDR3 in DNA: TGTGCCAGCAGTTACAGCGGGGGCTCCTACGAGCAGTACTTC.

This chain links TRBV5-1 with TRBJ2-7; D is undetermined. This CDR3 region has 13 residues. Germline loops: CDR1 SGHRS, CDR2 YFSETQ. Trimming took 4 bases from V and 1 from J, leaving 9 bases between them. The CDR3 spells CASSTDISYEQYF. CDR3 nucleotide sequence: TGCGCCAGCAGCACTGACATTTCCTACGAGCAGTACTTC.

In regard to this clone: The conserved final phenylalanine or tryptophan is absent from the CDR3, which likely points to a read error. The DNA is left out, because the CDR3 cannot be placed on it with certainty; the CDR3 is given as TCRdb lists it. This chain uses TRBV19 with TRBJ1-1; whether TRBD1, the table's D call, matches the DNA was not checked. Including both end residues, the CDR3 is 14 amino acids long. Germline V CDR1 and CDR2: LNHDA, SQIVND (reference sequence). The CDR3 loop is CASSTGTGGDLGWY.